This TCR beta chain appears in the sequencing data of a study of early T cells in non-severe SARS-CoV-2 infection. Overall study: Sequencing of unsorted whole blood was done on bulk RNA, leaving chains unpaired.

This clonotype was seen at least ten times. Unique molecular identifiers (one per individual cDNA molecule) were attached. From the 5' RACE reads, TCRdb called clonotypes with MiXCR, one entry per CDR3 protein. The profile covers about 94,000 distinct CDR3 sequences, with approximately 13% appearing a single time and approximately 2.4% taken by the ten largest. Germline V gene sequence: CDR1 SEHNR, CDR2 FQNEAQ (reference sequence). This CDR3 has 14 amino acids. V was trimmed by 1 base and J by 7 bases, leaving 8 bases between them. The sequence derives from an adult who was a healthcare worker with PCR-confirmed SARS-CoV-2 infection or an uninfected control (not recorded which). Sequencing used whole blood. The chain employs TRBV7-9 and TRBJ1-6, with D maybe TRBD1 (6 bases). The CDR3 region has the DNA TGTGCCAGCAGCTTAGAAGGGGGGAATTCACCCCTCCACTTT. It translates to CASSLEGGNSPLHF. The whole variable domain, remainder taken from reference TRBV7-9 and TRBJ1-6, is DTGVSQNPRHKITKRGQNVTFRCDPISEHNRLYWYRQTLGQGPEFLTYFQNEAQLEKSRLLSDRFSAERPKGSFSTLEIQRTEQGDSAMYLCASSLEGGNSPLHFGNGTRLTVT.